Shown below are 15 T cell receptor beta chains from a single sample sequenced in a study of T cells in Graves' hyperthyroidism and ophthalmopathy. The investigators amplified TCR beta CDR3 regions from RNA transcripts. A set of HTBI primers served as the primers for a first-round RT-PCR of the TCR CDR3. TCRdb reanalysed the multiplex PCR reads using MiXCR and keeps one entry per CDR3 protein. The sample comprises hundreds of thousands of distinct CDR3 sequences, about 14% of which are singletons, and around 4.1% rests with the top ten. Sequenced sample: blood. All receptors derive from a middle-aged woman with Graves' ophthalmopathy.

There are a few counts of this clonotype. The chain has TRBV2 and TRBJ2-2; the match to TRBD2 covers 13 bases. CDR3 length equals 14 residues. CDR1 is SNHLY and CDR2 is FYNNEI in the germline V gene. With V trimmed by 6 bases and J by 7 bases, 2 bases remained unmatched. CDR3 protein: CASRRTSGSGELFF. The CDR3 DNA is TGTGCCAGCAGAAGGACTAGCGGGAGCGGGGAGCTGTTTTTT.

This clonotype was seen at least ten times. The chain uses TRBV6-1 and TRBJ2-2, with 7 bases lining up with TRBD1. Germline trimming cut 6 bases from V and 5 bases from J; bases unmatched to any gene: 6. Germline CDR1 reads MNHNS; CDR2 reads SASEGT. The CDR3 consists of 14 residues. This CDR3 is CASSSGQPTGELFF. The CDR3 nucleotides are TGTGCCAGCAGCTCGGGACAGCCTACCGGGGAGCTGTTTTTT.

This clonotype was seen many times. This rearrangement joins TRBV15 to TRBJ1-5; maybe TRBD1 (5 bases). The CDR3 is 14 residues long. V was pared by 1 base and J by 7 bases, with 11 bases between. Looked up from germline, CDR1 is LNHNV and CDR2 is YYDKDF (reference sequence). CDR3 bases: TGTGCCACCAGCAGAGTAGGCAGGGCGCAGCCCCAGCATTTT. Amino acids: CATSRVGRAQPQHF.

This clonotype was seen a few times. In DNA form, the CDR3 reads TGCGCCAGCAGCCGCCAGGGCTCTGGGATGCTGGAGCAGTACTTC. Protein product: CASSRQGSGMLEQYF. The V call is TRBV4-3, the J call TRBJ2-7; the D gene is possibly TRBD1 (5 bases). The ends were cut back, 4 bases at V and 7 bases at J, with 20 bases in the middle. The CDR3 covers 15 residues. Germline lookup yields CDR1 LGHNA and CDR2 YSLEER.

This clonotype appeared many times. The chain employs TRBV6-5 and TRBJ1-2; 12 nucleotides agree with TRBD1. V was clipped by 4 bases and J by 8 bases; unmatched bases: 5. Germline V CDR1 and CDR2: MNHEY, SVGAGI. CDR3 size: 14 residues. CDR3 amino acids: CASSLGQGARGYTF. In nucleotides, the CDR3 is TGTGCCAGCAGTTTGGGACAGGGGGCAAGAGGCTACACCTTC.

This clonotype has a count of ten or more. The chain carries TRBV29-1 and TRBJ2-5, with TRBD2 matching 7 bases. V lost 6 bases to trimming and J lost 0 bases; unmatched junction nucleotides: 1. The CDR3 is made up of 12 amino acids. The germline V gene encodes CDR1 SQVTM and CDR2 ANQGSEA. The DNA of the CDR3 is TGCAGCGTGAGCGGGAACCAAGAGACCCAGTACTTC. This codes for CSVSGNQETQYF.

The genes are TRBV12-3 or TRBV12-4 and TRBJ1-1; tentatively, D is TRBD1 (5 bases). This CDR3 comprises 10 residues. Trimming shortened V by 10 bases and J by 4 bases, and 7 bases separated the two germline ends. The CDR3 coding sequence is TGTGCCACCCAGGGCACTGAAGCTTTCTTT. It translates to CATQGTEAFF.

CDR3 in amino acids: CASTLELNTEAFF. The CDR3 region has the DNA TGTGCCAGCACCCTGGAACTGAACACTGAAGCTTTCTTT. The rearrangement joins TRBV12-3 or TRBV12-4 to TRBJ1-1; D is unclear. The CDR3 is 13 residues long. With 7 bases removed from V and 0 bases from J, the gap between germline ends came to 9 bases.

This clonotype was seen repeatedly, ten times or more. CDR3 residues: CASSQVSLGQETQYF. As DNA, the CDR3 is TGTGCCAGCAGCCAAGTATCCTTGGGCCAAGAGACCCAGTACTTC. This chain uses TRBV4-2 with TRBJ2-5; D not resolved. Germline assignment: CDR1 LGHNA and CDR2 YNFKEQ. This CDR3 has 15 amino acids. Trimming took 1 base from V and 1 from J, leaving 10 bases between them.

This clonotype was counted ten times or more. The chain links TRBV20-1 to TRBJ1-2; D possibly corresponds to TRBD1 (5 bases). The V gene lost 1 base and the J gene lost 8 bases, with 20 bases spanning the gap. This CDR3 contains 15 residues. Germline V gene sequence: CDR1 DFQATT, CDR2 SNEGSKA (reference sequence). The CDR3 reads CSARAGTTGSLGYTF. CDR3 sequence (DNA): TGCAGTGCTAGAGCCGGCACAACAGGATCTTTGGGCTACACCTTC.

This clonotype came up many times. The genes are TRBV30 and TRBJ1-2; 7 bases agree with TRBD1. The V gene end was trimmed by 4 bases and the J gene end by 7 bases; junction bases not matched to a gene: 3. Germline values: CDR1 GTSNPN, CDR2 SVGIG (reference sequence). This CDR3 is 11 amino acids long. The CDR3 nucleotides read TGTGCCTGGACGGCAGGGGGTGGCTACACCTTC. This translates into CAWTAGGGYTF.

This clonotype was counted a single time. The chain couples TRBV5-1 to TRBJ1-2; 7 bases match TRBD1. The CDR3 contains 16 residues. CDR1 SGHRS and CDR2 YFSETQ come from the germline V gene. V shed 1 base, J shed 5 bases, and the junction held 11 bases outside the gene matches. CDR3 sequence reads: CASSLSTQGSRYGYTF. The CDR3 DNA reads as TGCGCCAGCAGCTTGAGTACACAGGGGTCAAGGTATGGCTACACCTTC.

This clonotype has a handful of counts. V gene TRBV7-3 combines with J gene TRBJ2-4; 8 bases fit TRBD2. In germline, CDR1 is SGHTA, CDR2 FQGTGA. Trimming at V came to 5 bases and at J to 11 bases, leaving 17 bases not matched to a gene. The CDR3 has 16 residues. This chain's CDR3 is CASSLTGPGLGSVQYF. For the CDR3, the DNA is TGTGCCAGCAGCCTCACTGGGCCGGGACTAGGATCGGTTCAGTACTTC.

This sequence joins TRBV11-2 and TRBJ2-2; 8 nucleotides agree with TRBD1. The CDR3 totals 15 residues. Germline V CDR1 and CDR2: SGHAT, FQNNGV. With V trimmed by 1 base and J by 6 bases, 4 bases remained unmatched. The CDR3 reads CASSLGLQGAGELFF. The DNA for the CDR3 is TGTGCCAGCAGCTTAGGCTTACAGGGGGCCGGGGAGCTGTTTTTT.

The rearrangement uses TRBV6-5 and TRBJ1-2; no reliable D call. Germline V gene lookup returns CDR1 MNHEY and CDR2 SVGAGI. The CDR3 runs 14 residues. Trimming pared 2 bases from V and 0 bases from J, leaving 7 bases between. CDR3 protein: CASSYGSTNYGYTF. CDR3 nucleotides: TGTGCCAGCAGTTACGGTTCCACTAACTATGGCTACACCTTC.